The present entry profiles one T cell receptor beta chain with its context. Its antigen is not identified. Expansion of antigen-specific CD4+ T cells with viral peptide pools was carried out by the ViraFEST assay before sequencing. Culture lasted roughly 9 days before CD4+ T cell isolation. In the vaccine recipients, nucleocapsid antibodies were negative and there was no prior SARS-CoV-2 infection. Roughly 2.1 million PBMC per well were cultured with around 10 IU/ml IL-2 and 7.5 to 10 ug/ml peptides. At days 3 and 7, half of the medium was exchanged for IL-2 medium. TCRdb's copy holds only in-frame clones and misses some; the assay was immunoSEQ multiplex PCR. This table has 71,000 or so clones, roughly 70% appearing once. The CDR3 spans 15 residues. Germline CDR1 reads KGHDR; CDR2 reads SFDVKD. V lost 4 bases, J lost 1 base, and 12 bases lay in between. This sample is drawn from a study of vaccination effects on CD4 cells after COVID-19. Study-wide background: Of the BNT162b2 and mRNA-1273 vaccines, participants received two doses of one or the other.

General observations from the study: Late post-vaccination samples showed marked contraction of infection- and vaccine-induced clones.

The material sequenced was CD4+ T cells from PBMCs cultured with HCoV-OC43 spike peptides, taken before COVID-19 vaccination. Subset indicated: HCoV-OC43 spike overlapping peptide pool stimulation. The origin of this receptor is a human donor who received a COVID-19 vaccine. The chain uses TRBV24-1 and TRBJ2-5; D gene uncertain. The CDR3 region has the DNA TGTGCCACCAGTGACCCCCGTGGTGCCCAAGAGACCCAGTACTTC. Protein: CATSDPRGAQETQYF.